These 6 T cell receptor beta chains originate from one sample sequenced in a study of CD8 T cells in Susac syndrome. Random hexamers primed reverse transcription of 0.5 to 1 ug RNA. TCRdb re-called the immunoSEQ multiplex PCR reads with MiXCR, one entry per CDR3 protein. The sample comprises roughly 180,000 distinct CDR3 sequences, approximately 96% of which are singletons, and roughly 0.14% rests with the top ten. Sequences were obtained from CD4+ T cells from PBMCs. The receptors stem from a human donor in good health.

The chain joins TRBV9 to TRBJ1-2, with 9 bases lining up with TRBD1. The CDR3 sequence is 14 residues long. V gave up 0 bases and J gave up 5 bases; unmatched junction bases: 2. Germline values: CDR1 SGDLS, CDR2 YYNGEE. The CDR3 protein is CASSVGTGEYGYTF. The DNA of the CDR3 is TGTGCCAGCAGCGTAGGGACAGGGGAGTATGGCTACACCTTC.

The CDR3 reads CAWARQSGGYTF. CDR3 nucleotides: TGTGCCTGGGCGAGACAATCGGGGGGCTACACCTTC. The chain has TRBV30 and TRBJ1-2; D not resolved. Trimming left V 5 bases short and J 8 bases short, with 15 bases between. Germline CDR1 reads GTSNPN; CDR2 reads SVGIG (reference sequence). This CDR3 has 12 amino acids.

The chain joins TRBV5-1 to TRBJ2-3; 11 bases fit TRBD2. With V trimmed by 4 bases and J by 4 bases, 5 bases remained unmatched. This CDR3 has 15 residues. Germline loops: CDR1 SGHRS, CDR2 YFSETQ. The CDR3 DNA follows: TGCGCCAGCAGCGACACTAGCGGGGGTTCAGATACGCAGTATTTT. It codes for CASSDTSGGSDTQYF.

The table lists this clonotype with a few counts. This rearrangement joins TRBV18 to TRBJ1-2; D might be TRBD1 (5 bases). The germline V gene has CDR1 KGHSH and CDR2 LQKENI. The ends were cut back, 3 bases at V and 2 bases at J, with 7 bases in the middle. The length of the CDR3 is 13 residues. The CDR3 DNA follows: TGTGCCAGCTCACCCGGGGGGAACTATGGCTACACCTTC. Protein product: CASSPGGNYGYTF.

This rearrangement joins TRBV20-1 to TRBJ2-1; 9 nucleotides align to TRBD2. Per the germline V gene, CDR1 is DFQATT and CDR2 is SNEGSKA (reference sequence). This CDR3 comprises 14 residues. The V and J ends lost 6 bases and 5 bases, in that order; junction bases with no gene match: 8. This chain's CDR3 is CSATSGGLNNEQFF. The CDR3 DNA sequence: TGCAGTGCCACAAGCGGGGGGCTAAACAATGAGCAGTTCTTC.

The gene calls are TRBV9 and TRBJ2-1; a possible D gene is TRBD1 (6 bases). CDR3 length equals 16 residues. The V end was cut by 4 bases, the J end by 0 bases, with 14 bases between. Germline CDR1 reads SGDLS; CDR2 reads YYNGEE. The CDR3 region has the DNA TGTGCCAGCAGCCCCCGACAGGCTGGCTCCTACAATGAGCAGTTCTTC. Its protein is CASSPRQAGSYNEQFF. The full variable domain, its missing parts supplied by reference TRBV9 and TRBJ2-1, is DSGVTQTPKHLITATGQRVTLRCSPRSGDLSVYWYQQSLDQGLQFLIQYYNGEERAKGNILERFSAQQFPDLHSELNLSSLELGDSALYFCASSPRQAGSYNEQFFGPGTRLTVL.